The 29 T cell receptor beta chains listed next were all sequenced from one sample in a study of T cell responses to AZD1222 COVID-19 vaccine. Here immunoSEQ multiplex PCR was the method, and the copy in TCRdb shows in-frame clones only, minus some. This table has some 80,000 clones, 85% to 90% appearing once. This specimen consisted of peripheral blood, obtained on day 0 of AZD1222 vaccination. The source is an adult in good health.

This clone occurred once. This chain connects TRBV2 to TRBJ1-1, with D tentatively TRBD1 (5 bases). The CDR3 loop spans 16 amino acids. Germline CDR1 and CDR2: SNHLY and FYNNEI. V was clipped by 11 bases and J by 1 base, with 23 bases between them. The DNA for the CDR3 is TGTGCCTGTATCGGATTCGGGGGGAGTTCGAACACTGAAGCTTTCTTT. It translates to CACIGFGGSSNTEAFF. The full variable domain, completed using reference TRBV2 and TRBJ1-1, is EPEVTQTPSHQVTQMGQEVILRCVPISNHLYFYWYRQILGQKVEFLVSFYNNEISEKSEIFDDQFSVERPDGSNFTLKIRSTKLEDSAMYFCACIGFGGSSNTEAFFGQGTRLTVV.

CDR3 coding DNA: TGTGCCAGCAGCCCCCGGACTGTTAACTATGGCTACACCTTC. This translates into CASSPRTVNYGYTF. This chain connects TRBV7-2 to TRBJ1-2, with D hard to call. In germline, CDR1 is SGHTA, CDR2 FQGNSA. The CDR3 loop spans 14 amino acids. Between the trimmed V and J ends, which lost 5 bases and 1 base, there was a span of 11 bases.

The chain combines TRBV19 with TRBJ1-1; no clear D gene. Germline V gives CDR1 LNHDA, CDR2 SQIVND (reference sequence). This CDR3 contains 12 residues. V gave up 1 base and J gave up 10 bases, with 10 bases separating them. The DNA for the CDR3 is TGTGCCAGTAGTATAGGAGGGCTGGGAGCTTTCTTT. Translated, it gives CASSIGGLGAFF.

V is TRBV30 and J is TRBJ1-1; tentatively, D is TRBD1 (5 bases). This CDR3 region has 15 residues. The germline CDR1 and CDR2 sequences are GTSNPN and SVGIG (reference sequence). Trimming pared 0 bases from V and 3 bases from J, leaving 14 bases between. The chain's CDR3 is CAWSVPAGRDTEAFF. DNA of the CDR3: TGTGCCTGGAGTGTACCCGCAGGGAGGGACACTGAAGCTTTCTTT. The full variable domain, with the rest looked up from reference TRBV30 and TRBJ1-1, is SQTIHQWPATLVQPVGSPLSLECTVEGTSNPNLYWYRQAAGRGLQLLFYSVGIGQISSEVPQNLSASRPQDRQFILSSKKLLLSDSGFYLCAWSVPAGRDTEAFFGQGTRLTVV.

The chain links TRBV7-2 to TRBJ1-2; D call uncertain. The CDR3 covers 15 residues. From germline, CDR1 is SGHTA and CDR2 FQGNSA. The V and J ends lost 2 bases and 5 bases respectively, with 15 bases between them. The CDR3, as DNA: TGTGCCAGCAGCTTAAGATGGGGTCAGACTTATGGCTACACCTTC. Translating gives CASSLRWGQTYGYTF. Based on the CDR3 plus reference TRBV7-2 and TRBJ1-2, the full variable domain is GAGVSQSPSNKVTEKGKDVELRCDPISGHTALYWYRQSLGQGLEFLIYFQGNSAPDKSGLPSDRFSAERTGGSVSTLTIQRTQQEDSAVYLCASSLRWGQTYGYTFGSGTRLTVV.

This chain links TRBV27 with TRBJ1-2; D remains unclear. Between the trimmed V and J ends, which lost 0 bases and 4 bases, there was a span of 12 bases. CDR3 length: 15 residues. CDR1 is MNHEY, CDR2 SMNVEV, per germline (reference sequence). In nucleotides, the CDR3 is TGTGCCAGCAGTTTATCGGGTAGTGGAGTCTATGGCTACACCTTC. As protein: CASSLSGSGVYGYTF.

The chain employs TRBV2 and TRBJ1-1, with TRBD1 as a possible D gene (5 bases). The CDR3 runs to 12 residues. Trimming took off 6 bases at V and 4 bases at J, with 9 bases between the two ends. Germline CDR1 reads SNHLY; CDR2 reads FYNNEI. CDR3 in DNA: TGTGCCAGCAGGCAGGGCGGCACTGAAGCTTTCTTT. This encodes CASRQGGTEAFF. Full variable domain (missing parts from reference TRBV2 and TRBJ1-1): EPEVTQTPSHQVTQMGQEVILRCVPISNHLYFYWYRQILGQKVEFLVSFYNNEISEKSEIFDDQFSVERPDGSNFTLKIRSTKLEDSAMYFCASRQGGTEAFFGQGTRLTVV.

The rearrangement joins TRBV27 to TRBJ1-1; D remains ambiguous. This CDR3 has 13 amino acids. Trimming left V 0 bases short and J 0 bases short, with 2 bases between. CDR1 is MNHEY and CDR2 is SMNVEV in the germline V gene (reference sequence). The CDR3 here is CASSLSVNTEAFF. The CDR3 DNA reads TGTGCCAGCAGTTTATCTGTGAACACTGAAGCTTTCTTT.

The chain uses TRBV21-1 and TRBJ1-6; TRBD1 was called by the table and not checked on the DNA. TRBV21-1 is tagged as a pseudogene. This CDR3 comprises 16 residues. CDR3 nucleotides: TGTGCCAGCAGCAAAGAATCAGGGCCTAATAATTCACCCCTCCACTTT. Its translation: CASSKESGPNNSPLHF.

The chain links TRBV7-2 to TRBJ2-3, with a possible D match to TRBD2 (6 bases). V shed 6 bases and J shed 1 base, with 11 bases lying between them. The CDR3 is 14 residues long. Germline CDR1 SGHTA, CDR2 FQGNSA. CDR3 residues: CASRWDFRTDTQYF. DNA of the CDR3: TGTGCCAGCAGGTGGGACTTTCGCACAGATACGCAGTATTTT.

J is TRBJ1-2 and V is TRBV6-5; D may be TRBD1 (5 bases). CDR3 size: 15 residues. With 6 bases removed from V and 7 bases from J, the gap between germline ends came to 21 bases. In germline, CDR1 is MNHEY, CDR2 SVGAGI. The CDR3 region has the DNA TGTGCCAGCAGGCCGATGGGGGAGGGGCTTCGTGGCTACACCTTC. Its protein is CASRPMGEGLRGYTF.

The CDR3 sequence: CATSREGGSYEQYF. The CDR3, as DNA: TGTGCCACCAGCAGAGAAGGGGGATCCTACGAGCAGTACTTC. V is TRBV15 and J is TRBJ2-7, with a weak D call TRBD1 (6 bases). V was cut by 0 bases and J by 1 base, with 7 bases left in between. Germline V lookup: CDR1 LNHNV, CDR2 YYDKDF (reference sequence). The CDR3 length is 14 residues.

The chain links TRBV19 to TRBJ1-2; 10 nucleotides align to TRBD1. CDR1 and CDR2 from the germline V gene are LNHDA and SQIVND (reference sequence). The V segment lost 10 bases and the J segment 2 bases; nucleotides outside the gene matches: 10. The CDR3 runs to 15 residues. CDR3 sequence: CATTGTGDWNYGYTF. The CDR3 DNA is TGTGCCACAACCGGGACAGGGGATTGGAACTATGGCTACACCTTC. The entire variable domain, with the rest obtained from reference TRBV19 and TRBJ1-2, is as follows: DGGITQSPKYLFRKEGQNVTLSCEQNLNHDAMYWYRQDPGQGLRLIYYSQIVNDFQKGDIAEGYSVSREKKESFPLTVTSAQKNPTAFYLCATTGTGDWNYGYTFGSGTRLTVV.

The chain uses TRBV7-9 and TRBJ2-5; either TRBD1 or TRBD2 may fit D (5 bases each). This CDR3 has 16 amino acids. The V and J ends lost 2 bases and 2 bases respectively, with 15 bases between them. Per germline, CDR1 SEHNR and CDR2 FQNEAQ (reference sequence). CDR3 sequence reads: CASSLRTPGRQETQYF. The CDR3 DNA reads as TGTGCCAGCAGCTTACGAACCCCGGGACGACAAGAGACCCAGTACTTC.

The rearrangement joins TRBV15 to TRBJ1-3, with D unclear. The CDR3 is made up of 16 amino acids. Trimming left V 8 bases short and J 0 bases short, with 17 bases between. Germline V gene sequence: CDR1 LNHNV, CDR2 YYDKDF (reference sequence). The CDR3 here is CATSLYGRNSGNTIYF. Here the CDR3 DNA reads TGTGCCACCTCATTGTACGGACGGAACTCTGGAAACACCATATATTTT.

This chain uses TRBV14 with TRBJ2-7, with 7 bases identical to TRBD2. The CDR3 is 17 amino acids. The germline V gene encodes CDR1 SGHDN and CDR2 FVKESK. The V and J ends lost 2 bases and 4 bases, in that order; junction bases with no gene match: 14. The DNA for the CDR3 is TGTGCCAGCAGCCAATGGGGGGGTCGGGGAATACCTTACGAGCAGTACTTC. This sequence encodes CASSQWGGRGIPYEQYF.

The V and J genes are TRBV6-5 and TRBJ1-1, with 9 bases identical to TRBD1. The CDR3 consists of 13 residues. V trimming: 6 bases; J trimming: 3 bases; junction bases outside the gene matches: 2. The V gene's germline CDR1 is MNHEY and CDR2 SVGAGI. The CDR3: CASSRDRDTEAFF. The CDR3 DNA reads as TGTGCCAGCAGCAGGGACAGGGACACTGAAGCTTTCTTT.

V is TRBV30 and J is TRBJ1-6, with D unresolved. The CDR3 extends over 11 amino acids. Germline V lookup: CDR1 GTSNPN, CDR2 SVGIG (reference sequence). The ends were cut back, 3 bases at V and 7 bases at J, with 4 bases in the middle. The CDR3 loop is CAWSRNSPLHF. CDR3 DNA: TGTGCCTGGAGCCGCAATTCACCCCTCCACTTT.

This sequence joins TRBV5-4 and TRBJ2-4, with D possibly matching TRBD1 (6 bases). Looked up from germline, CDR1 is SGHNT and CDR2 is YYREEE (reference sequence). This CDR3 is built from 14 residues. Deletions cut 4 bases from V and 8 bases from J, with 16 bases between. CDR3 amino acids: CASSLGQLKDIQYF. The CDR3 region has the DNA TGTGCCAGCAGCCTAGGACAGTTGAAAGACATTCAGTACTTC.

The rearrangement uses TRBV27 and TRBJ2-5; 7 bases agree with TRBD2. V lost 3 bases and J lost 5; bases outside the gene matches: 18. Germline V gives CDR1 MNHEY, CDR2 SMNVEV (reference sequence). The CDR3 runs to 18 residues. This CDR3 reads CASSFKVSGGGRGETQYF. The CDR3 nucleotides are TGTGCCAGCAGTTTTAAAGTCTCGGGGGGAGGACGAGGGGAGACCCAGTACTTC.

This clone is a singleton in its sample. This chain connects TRBV12-3 or TRBV12-4 to TRBJ1-2; D may be TRBD1 (6 bases). With 6 bases removed from V and 4 bases from J, the gap between germline ends came to 12 bases. The CDR3 is 13 amino acids. This CDR3 reads CASSTGAGYGYTF. The CDR3 DNA reads TGTGCCAGCAGCACGGGGGCAGGCTATGGCTACACCTTC.

This clone was seen a single time. This chain joins TRBV7-2 and TRBJ1-2, with TRBD1 matching 8 bases. V dropped 3 bases and J dropped 0; count of bases not matched to a gene: 15. Germline V gene lookup returns CDR1 SGHTA and CDR2 FQGNSA. The CDR3 has 19 amino acids. CDR3 in DNA: TGTGCCAGCAGCTTTTCATCCATCGGACAGGGCTCATCTAACTATGGCTACACCTTC. It codes for CASSFSSIGQGSSNYGYTF.

The chain couples TRBV5-4 to TRBJ2-1; TRBD1 matches 10 bases. The CDR3 extends over 15 amino acids. The trim removed 5 bases at V and 4 bases at J, leaving 6 bases unmatched. Germline loops: CDR1 SGHNT, CDR2 YYREEE (reference sequence). The CDR3 DNA sequence: TGTGCCAGCAGGCTTGGGACAGGGGCTTACAATGAGCAGTTCTTC. It codes for CASRLGTGAYNEQFF.

As concerns this clone: Additional DNA sequences in this sample encode the identical CDR3. This sequence joins TRBV5-1 and TRBJ1-1; D perhaps matches TRBD1 (6 bases). The CDR3 is 14 amino acids. Germline CDR1 reads SGHRS; CDR2 reads YFSETQ. Trimming removed 3 bases from V and 0 bases from J, with 9 bases in between. CDR3 sequence reads: CASSSDSLNTEAFF. DNA for the CDR3: TGCGCCAGCAGCTCGGACAGTTTGAACACTGAAGCTTTCTTT.

The J gene is TRBJ2-3, the V gene TRBV11-2; TRBD2 aligns across 11 bases. CDR1 and CDR2 from the germline V gene are SGHAT and FQNNGV. The ends lost 8 bases at V and 3 bases at J; junction bases unmatched: 10. This CDR3 is built from 16 residues. The CDR3 DNA follows: TGTGCCAGCGGAAATCGACTAGCGGGGAAGACAGATACGCAGTATTTT. Encoded protein: CASGNRLAGKTDTQYF.

This clone was recorded a few times. The rearrangement joins TRBV15 to TRBJ1-4; 9 positions match TRBD1. Germline CDR1 LNHNV, CDR2 YYDKDF (reference sequence). The CDR3 extends over 16 amino acids. Trimming at V came to 0 bases and at J to 4 bases, leaving 3 bases not matched to a gene. CDR3 DNA: TGTGCCACCAGCAGAGAGAGGGGACAGGGTAATGAAAAACTGTTTTTT. It codes for CATSRERGQGNEKLFF. Supplemented by reference TRBV15 and TRBJ1-4, the full variable domain reads DAMVIQNPRYQVTQFGKPVTLSCSQTLNHNVMYWYQQKSSQAPKLLFHYYDKDFNNEADTPDNFQSRRPNTSFCFLDIRSPGLGDTAMYLCATSRERGQGNEKLFFGSGTQLSVL.

The gene calls are TRBV24-1 and TRBJ2-3; D gene ambiguous. Trimming cost V 7 bases and J 6 bases, with 10 bases left between them. The CDR3 is 12 amino acids. Germline V gives CDR1 KGHDR, CDR2 SFDVKD. CDR3 bases: TGTGCCACCAGGGCGGCGGCGGATACGCAGTATTTT. Protein: CATRAAADTQYF.

The V call is TRBV5-1, the J call TRBJ1-5; D is possibly TRBD1 (6 bases). The CDR3 runs to 18 residues. The V end was cut by 4 bases, the J end by 0 bases, with 20 bases between. From germline, CDR1 is SGHRS and CDR2 YFSETQ. CDR3 coding DNA: TGCGCCAGCAGCGGAGGACTAACACAGGGAGGTAGCAATCAGCCCCAGCATTTT. Its translation: CASSGGLTQGGSNQPQHF.

This chain links TRBV5-4 with TRBJ2-5, with D maybe TRBD1 (6 bases). The CDR3 consists of 15 residues. The germline V and J ends were trimmed by 5 bases and 1 base, with 15 bases remaining between them. Per the germline V gene, CDR1 is SGHNT and CDR2 is YYREEE (reference sequence). CDR3 region: CASRASGTIQETQYF. The CDR3, as DNA: TGTGCCAGCAGAGCCTCCGGGACAATCCAAGAGACCCAGTACTTC.